This TCR beta chain is drawn from a study of T cell repertoires in urothelial bladder cancer. Study as a whole: Three lesions each were cT0, cTa, cT1, and cT2 or greater.

Germline values: CDR1 MNHNY, CDR2 SVGAGI (reference sequence). V was clipped by 0 bases and J by 15 bases, with 9 bases between them. The CDR3 totals 11 residues. This clone was recorded once. Antigen: not known. Assay: immunoSEQ multiplex PCR; the TCRdb copy retains only in-frame clones and omits some. The table lists some 9,000 clones, roughly 50% of them singletons. Study-level results: Median infiltrating lymphocyte percentage was around 2.1% in carcinoma specimens.

The chain couples TRBV6-6 to TRBJ2-1; unclear D gene. The sequencing input was tumor-infiltrating cells from bladder cancer. The receptor was derived from a human donor with urothelial carcinoma. As DNA, the CDR3 is TGTGCCAGCAGTTACTCGGGGTTAGGGTTCTTC. Protein sequence: CASSYSGLGFF.